Each of the 21 T cell receptor beta chains below was sequenced from the same sample in a study of Graves' ophthalmopathy and Graves' hyperthyroidism (dated by TCRdb to the late 2010s). The instrument given in TCRdb is Illumina HiSeq 2000. For repertoire sequencing, TCR beta CDR3 regions were amplified from RNA transcripts. A first-round RT-PCR used HTBI primers with the Qiagen OneStep RT-PCR kit, followed by a second-round multiplex PCR, size selection and purification. The public reads were run again by TCRdb, first through fastp at Q25 and then through MiXCR, and only productive beta chains were kept. Every CDR3 protein is listed once, alongside the most common genes and DNA of its rows. Within this sample are approximately 210,000 distinct CDR3 sequences, with around a fifth of them counted one time only. Together, the top ten hold roughly 42% of the sample. Sample: peripheral blood. All receptors come from a woman aged 45-65 years with Graves' ophthalmopathy. Donor details come from another sample of the same person, matched by shared clones.

V is TRBV28 and J is TRBJ2-5; D gene ambiguous. This CDR3 is 13 amino acids long. The V gene's germline CDR1 is MDHEN and CDR2 SYDVKM. V lost 5 bases, J lost 5 bases, and 12 bases lay in between. This CDR3 reads CASSPAQLETQYF. The DNA for the CDR3 is TGTGCCAGCAGTCCCGCCCAGCTTGAGACCCAGTACTTC.

This clonotype was recorded many times. This chain connects TRBV6-2 or TRBV6-3 to TRBJ1-6, with a weak D call TRBD1 (5 bases). V lost 2 bases to trimming and J lost 8 bases, with 10 bases between them. The CDR3 covers 14 residues. CDR1 MNHEY and CDR2 SVGEGT come from the germline V gene. The CDR3 region is CASSYGHLDSPLHF. The DNA for the CDR3 is TGTGCCAGCAGTTACGGACACCTAGATTCACCCCTCCACTTT.

The CDR3 region is CATSDPARTDTHQETQYF. Here the CDR3 DNA reads TGTGCCACCAGTGACCCCGCCCGGACGGATACCCATCAAGAGACCCAGTACTTC. This rearrangement joins TRBV24-1 to TRBJ2-5; D unclear. Per the germline V gene, CDR1 is KGHDR and CDR2 is SFDVKD. CDR3 size: 18 residues. V shed 4 bases and J shed 2 bases, with 22 bases lying between them.

This clonotype was seen repeatedly, ten times or more. V usage is TRBV24-1 and J usage is TRBJ2-1, with TRBD2 matching over 14 bases. J lost 6 bases, V lost 1 base, and 7 bases had no gene match. Germline V lookup: CDR1 KGHDR, CDR2 SFDVKD. This CDR3 region has 18 residues. The chain's CDR3 is CATSDFYKTSGRGNEQFF. CDR3 DNA: TGTGCCACCAGTGATTTCTATAAGACTAGCGGGAGGGGCAATGAGCAGTTCTTC.

The chain is built from TRBV5-1 and TRBJ2-2; D remains unclear. The V gene lost 4 bases and the J gene lost 1 base, with 11 bases spanning the gap. Germline assignment: CDR1 SGHRS and CDR2 YFSETQ. The CDR3 length is 15 residues. The chain's CDR3 is CASSLLYQNTGELFF. The CDR3, as DNA: TGCGCCAGCAGCCTCCTCTACCAGAACACCGGGGAGCTGTTTTTT.

This clonotype was seen at least ten times. V usage is TRBV12-3 or TRBV12-4 and J usage is TRBJ1-6; TRBD1 matches 8 bases. The V and J ends lost 10 bases and 9 bases, in that order; junction bases with no gene match: 8. This CDR3 contains 13 residues. As DNA, the CDR3 is TGTGCCACCACCGGGACAGGCGTTTCACCCCTCCACTTT. This codes for CATTGTGVSPLHF.

There are many counts of this clonotype. The chain links TRBV6-2 or TRBV6-3 to TRBJ1-1; D is unresolved. Trimming cost V 6 bases and J 1 base, with 9 bases left between them. Germline V gene lookup returns CDR1 MNHEY and CDR2 SVGEGT. CDR3 length: 13 residues. CDR3 residues: CASSLAENTEAFF. Written as DNA, the CDR3 is TGTGCCAGCAGCCTGGCGGAGAACACTGAAGCTTTCTTT.

There are many counts of this clonotype. The V gene is TRBV7-2, the J gene TRBJ1-2; TRBD1 is a possible D gene (5 bases). The ends were cut back, 1 base at V and 4 bases at J, with 10 bases in the middle. The CDR3 is made up of 14 amino acids. Germline-derived CDR1 and CDR2 are SGHTA and FQGNSA. CDR3 loop: CASSLEGRIYGYTF. The CDR3 bases are TGTGCCAGCAGCTTAGAGGGACGGATCTATGGCTACACCTTC.

The chain employs TRBV7-8 and TRBJ2-7; 8 nucleotides line up with TRBD2. The V gene end was trimmed by 6 bases and the J gene end by 6 bases; junction bases not matched to a gene: 10. The CDR3 has 14 amino acids. CDR1 and CDR2 (germline): SGHVS, FQNEAQ. In DNA form, the CDR3 reads TGTGCCAGCAGTGAGGGACTAGGGTTGAGCGAGCAGTACTTC. The encoded protein is CASSEGLGLSEQYF.

There are many counts of this clonotype. The rearrangement uses TRBV4-2 and TRBJ2-5, with 9 bases fitting TRBD2. The CDR3 contains 18 residues. Germline lookup yields CDR1 LGHNA and CDR2 YNFKEQ. Germline trimming cut 0 bases from V and 5 bases from J; bases unmatched to any gene: 13. The CDR3 here is CASSQEDSGSGSRETQYF. For the CDR3, the DNA is TGTGCCAGCAGCCAAGAAGATAGCGGGAGTGGTTCAAGGGAGACCCAGTACTTC.

This clonotype was observed many times. J is TRBJ1-2 and V is TRBV19; D unclear. CDR1 and CDR2 (germline): LNHDA, SQIVND (reference sequence). Trimming shortened V by 3 bases and J by 7 bases, and 15 bases separated the two germline ends. This CDR3 is 14 amino acids long. The CDR3 nucleotides are TGTGCCAGTAGTATTGGCAGGATACGTGGTGGCTACACCTTC. It codes for CASSIGRIRGGYTF. The variable domain in full, completed from reference TRBV19 and TRBJ1-2, reads DGGITQSPKYLFRKEGQNVTLSCEQNLNHDAMYWYRQDPGQGLRLIYYSQIVNDFQKGDIAEGYSVSREKKESFPLTVTSAQKNPTAFYLCASSIGRIRGGYTFGSGTRLTVV.

The chain employs TRBV6-1 and TRBJ1-1; TRBD1 is a possible D gene (5 bases). There are 16 residues in the CDR3. The V end was cut by 1 base, the J end by 3 bases, with 15 bases between. The V gene's germline CDR1 is MNHNS and CDR2 SASEGT. The CDR3 coding sequence is TGTGCCAGCAGTGAAGAGTATGGGGGTCCGTACACTGAAGCTTTCTTT. Translated: CASSEEYGGPYTEAFF.

In this sample, this clonotype turned up many times. The chain uses TRBV12-3 or TRBV12-4 and TRBJ1-5, with D maybe TRBD1 (5 bases). Trimming cost V 5 bases and J 1 base, with 18 bases left between them. The CDR3 loop spans 17 amino acids. In nucleotides, the CDR3 is TGTGCCAGCAGTGCCCGGGGGTGGGGGGGGAGCAATCAGCCCCAGCATTTT. Residues: CASSARGWGGSNQPQHF.

This clonotype has ten or more counts. The V gene is TRBV19, the J gene TRBJ2-7; TRBD1 might be the D (5 bases). The V gene lost 7 bases and the J gene lost 6 bases, with 16 bases spanning the gap. This CDR3 region has 13 residues. Germline V gives CDR1 LNHDA, CDR2 SQIVND (reference sequence). CDR3 bases: TGTGCCAGTAATCAGGGCCTAGACCGCGAGCAGTACTTC. Its protein product is CASNQGLDREQYF.

Many counts were recorded for this clonotype. The chain carries TRBV7-2 and TRBJ1-1; D unclear. The CDR3 spans 14 residues. V shed 2 bases and J shed 4 bases, with 11 bases lying between them. CDR1 and CDR2 (germline): SGHTA, FQGNSA. The CDR3 region has the DNA TGTGCCAGCAGCTTATCTCCCCGAGGCACTGAAGCTTTCTTT. Its protein product is CASSLSPRGTEAFF.

This clonotype was counted at least ten times. This chain joins TRBV6-5 and TRBJ1-5, with D hard to call. Germline assignment: CDR1 MNHEY and CDR2 SVGAGI. This CDR3 is 14 amino acids long. Trimming stripped 3 bases from V and 7 bases from J, with 13 bases between. CDR3 nucleotides: TGTGCCAGCAGTTATCAAGGGCAAGGGCAGCCCCAGCATTTT. Translating it yields CASSYQGQGQPQHF.

At least ten counts were recorded for this clonotype. The rearrangement uses TRBV7-8 and TRBJ2-5, with 10 bases identical to TRBD2. V lost 5 bases and J lost 5; bases outside the gene matches: 8. CDR3 length equals 15 residues. The germline gives CDR1 SGHVS, CDR2 FQNEAQ. CDR3 DNA: TGTGCCAGCAGCCTTACCGGGACTAGCGTTGAGACCCAGTACTTC. Translating gives CASSLTGTSVETQYF.

The gene calls are TRBV6-5 and TRBJ2-7; no clear D. CDR3 length: 13 residues. The germline V gene encodes CDR1 MNHEY and CDR2 SVGAGI. Trimming stripped 2 bases from V and 6 bases from J, with 11 bases between. CDR3 region: CASSYGELAEQYF. CDR3 DNA sequence: TGTGCCAGCAGTTACGGGGAACTGGCCGAGCAGTACTTC.

In its sample, this clonotype was seen many times. The chain carries TRBV7-2 and TRBJ2-5; D perhaps matches TRBD2 (5 bases). CDR1 is SGHTA, CDR2 FQGNSA, per germline. This CDR3 is 13 amino acids long. The germline V and J ends were trimmed by 3 bases and 2 bases, with 7 bases remaining between them. The CDR3 protein is CASSFSVQETQYF. In DNA form, the CDR3 reads TGTGCCAGCAGCTTTAGCGTACAAGAGACCCAGTACTTC.

This clonotype was detected ten times or more. This rearrangement joins TRBV5-1 to TRBJ2-2, with 7 bases that match TRBD1. Unmatched junction bases numbered 9, after V lost 4 bases and J lost 6 bases. Germline V lookup: CDR1 SGHRS, CDR2 YFSETQ. The CDR3 extends over 15 amino acids. The CDR3 loop reads CASSVRQGDAGELFF. The CDR3 region has the DNA TGCGCCAGCAGCGTAAGACAGGGAGACGCCGGGGAGCTGTTTTTT.

This clonotype was observed many times. This chain joins TRBV20-1 and TRBJ1-2; TRBD1 matches 7 bases. CDR3 length: 14 amino acids. Germline CDR1 and CDR2: DFQATT and SNEGSKA (reference sequence). Germline trimming cut 5 bases from V and 0 bases from J; bases unmatched to any gene: 6. The CDR3 coding sequence is TGCAGTGCTGCCCGACAGGGAACTAACTATGGCTACACCTTC. It encodes CSAARQGTNYGYTF.